The 23 T cell receptor beta chains below all came from one sample that was sequenced in a study of shared clonotypes between healthy human individuals. The assay was immunoSEQ multiplex PCR, and TCRdb's table has in-frame clones only and misses some. The data hold hundreds of thousands of clones, with 90% to 97% observed a single time. As defined, naive CD8 cells were CD45RO-negative and positively selected for CCR7, with terminally differentiated effector memory CD45RA+ cells excluded. Sequencing was done on a sample of naive CD8+ T cells sorted from blood. The receptors come from a woman aged 25 to 39 in good health.

This chain connects TRBV28 to TRBJ2-7; 8 bases align to TRBD1. The V segment lost 5 bases and the J segment 3 bases; nucleotides outside the gene matches: 6. This CDR3 comprises 14 residues. Germline V gene data show CDR1 as MDHEN and CDR2 as SYDVKM. The CDR3: CASSKTGTGYEQYF. The CDR3 DNA is TGTGCCAGCAGTAAAACCGGGACAGGCTACGAGCAGTACTTC.

The rearrangement links TRBV4-1 to TRBJ2-1; TRBD2 aligns across 12 bases. This CDR3 is 14 amino acids long. Germline V gene lookup returns CDR1 MGHRA and CDR2 YSYEKL. The junction had 2 bases not matched to a gene; V was cut back by 4 bases and J by 7 bases. CDR3 sequence (DNA): TGCGCCAGCAGCCCTAGCGGGAGGGGAAATGAGCAGTTCTTC. Encoded protein: CASSPSGRGNEQFF.

Comments on this clone: In the same sample, other DNA sequences code for this CDR3. This CDR3 is CASSSGTTYEQYF. CDR3 DNA: TGTGCCAGCAGTTCTGGGACTACCTACGAGCAGTACTTC. The chain uses TRBV28 and TRBJ2-7; 7 bases fit TRBD2. This CDR3 has 13 residues. CDR1 is MDHEN and CDR2 is SYDVKM in the germline V gene. The V gene end was trimmed by 4 bases and the J gene end by 2 bases; junction bases not matched to a gene: 2.

The rearrangement uses TRBV27 and TRBJ2-5; D not certain. Germline V gene data show CDR1 as MNHEY and CDR2 as SMNVEV (reference sequence). The CDR3 runs 14 residues. Deletions cut 3 bases from V and 3 bases from J, with 11 bases between. The CDR3 spells CASSFAGREETQYF. The CDR3 nucleotides are TGTGCCAGCAGTTTCGCTGGACGCGAAGAGACCCAGTACTTC.

The gene calls are TRBV7-9 and TRBJ2-7; D is unresolved. The CDR3 runs 14 residues. Germline V gene data show CDR1 as SEHNR and CDR2 as FQNEAQ (reference sequence). Deletions cut 3 bases from V and 2 bases from J, with 11 bases between. The CDR3 nucleotides read TGTGCCAGCAGCTTTCCGGGTAGGACCTACGAGCAGTACTTC. Translation: CASSFPGRTYEQYF.

This chain joins TRBV27 and TRBJ1-5; D gene uncertain. Germline lookup yields CDR1 MNHEY and CDR2 SMNVEV (reference sequence). Trimming took off 4 bases at V and 2 bases at J, with 9 bases between the two ends. This CDR3 is built from 14 residues. CDR3 sequence: CASSSGPRNQPQHF. As DNA, the CDR3 is TGTGCCAGCAGTTCTGGGCCTCGCAATCAGCCCCAGCATTTT.

This chain uses TRBV28 with TRBJ2-5, with TRBD2 matching over 10 bases. This CDR3 has 16 residues. J gave up 5 bases and V 1 base, and 7 bases lay outside the gene matches. Germline V gene sequence: CDR1 MDHEN, CDR2 SYDVKM. The CDR3 bases are TGTGCCAGCAGTTTATCAGGTCTAGCGGGAGAGGAGACCCAGTACTTC. Translation: CASSLSGLAGEETQYF.

The chain has TRBV27 and TRBJ2-3, with 11 bases lining up with TRBD2. The CDR3 runs 16 residues. The V segment lost 4 bases and the J segment 6 bases; nucleotides outside the gene matches: 9. Germline values: CDR1 MNHEY, CDR2 SMNVEV (reference sequence). The CDR3 loop is CASSSGLAGGRDTQYF. CDR3 in DNA: TGTGCCAGCAGTTCGGGCCTAGCGGGAGGTAGGGATACGCAGTATTTT.

This clone was seen a single time. The chain joins TRBV9 to TRBJ2-2; possibly TRBD2 for D (6 bases). The CDR3 has 17 residues. Germline CDR1 is SGDLS and CDR2 is YYNGEE. Deletions cut 0 bases from V and 2 bases from J, with 14 bases between. DNA of the CDR3: TGTGCCAGCAGCGTAGAGGTAGCGGCCATAAACACCGGGGAGCTGTTTTTT. Residues: CASSVEVAAINTGELFF.

Here the CDR3 reads CASIGLAGAGEQFF. CDR3 in DNA: TGTGCCAGCATAGGACTAGCGGGAGCGGGGGAGCAGTTCTTC. This chain uses TRBV27 with TRBJ2-1; TRBD2 agrees at 13 bases. The CDR3 loop spans 14 amino acids. V trimming: 7 bases; J trimming: 10 bases; junction bases outside the gene matches: 7. Germline loops: CDR1 MNHEY, CDR2 SMNVEV (reference sequence).

The count of this clone is one. In DNA, the CDR3 is TGTGCCAGTAGTATAAACCTAGAAGCTTTCTTT. It specifies CASSINLEAFF. This rearrangement joins TRBV19 to TRBJ1-1; D is ambiguous. Germline V gene lookup returns CDR1 LNHDA and CDR2 SQIVND (reference sequence). Deletions cut 2 bases from V and 8 bases from J, with 6 bases between. The CDR3 consists of 11 residues.

The rearrangement uses TRBV5-6 and TRBJ1-4, with D hard to call. Trimming pared 4 bases from V and 8 bases from J, leaving 18 bases between. Per the germline V gene, CDR1 is SGHDT and CDR2 is YYEEEE. The CDR3 length is 15 residues. CDR3 sequence: CASSRWFEGWEKLFF. The CDR3 nucleotides read TGTGCCAGCAGCCGTTGGTTTGAGGGTTGGGAAAAACTGTTTTTT.

This clone was recorded once. The V call is TRBV9, the J call TRBJ2-3, with D possibly being TRBD2 (6 bases). In germline, CDR1 is SGDLS, CDR2 YYNGEE. The CDR3 has 13 residues. V was clipped by 4 bases and J by 10 bases, with 16 bases between them. This CDR3 reads CASSFGTVDAQYF. For the CDR3, the DNA is TGTGCCAGCAGCTTTGGGACTGTTGATGCGCAGTATTTT. Variable domain in full (rest from reference TRBV9 and TRBJ2-3): DSGVTQTPKHLITATGQRVTLRCSPRSGDLSVYWYQQSLDQGLQFLIQYYNGEERAKGNILERFSAQQFPDLHSELNLSSLELGDSALYFCASSFGTVDAQYFGPGTRLTVL.

This clone was observed a handful of times. Other DNA sequences in the sample encode the same CDR3. This rearrangement joins TRBV27 to TRBJ1-5; possibly TRBD1 for D (5 bases). The CDR3 has 14 amino acids. Germline CDR1 MNHEY, CDR2 SMNVEV (reference sequence). Trimming stripped 2 bases from V and 4 bases from J, with 9 bases between. CDR3 amino acids: CASSLRQGNQPQHF. The CDR3 DNA sequence: TGTGCCAGCAGTTTACGGCAGGGAAATCAGCCCCAGCATTTT.

This clone is a singleton in its sample. The rearrangement uses TRBV7-9 and TRBJ2-3; D is possibly TRBD1 or TRBD2 (5 bases each). V dropped 5 bases and J dropped 0 bases, with 18 bases sitting between them. Looked up from germline, CDR1 is SEHNR and CDR2 is FQNEAQ (reference sequence). The CDR3 is made up of 17 amino acids. CDR3 residues: CASSPGGEGPSTDTQYF. CDR3 bases: TGTGCCAGCAGCCCGGGTGGTGAGGGGCCTAGCACAGATACGCAGTATTTT.

Details on this clone: At one of its ends the junction is not consistent with the germline gene, which may arise from a read error. The chain is built from TRBV7-8 and TRBJ2-2; no definite D call. This CDR3 comprises 11 residues. Germline V lookup: CDR1 SGHVS, CDR2 FQNEAQ. The CDR3 DNA follows: TGTGCCAGCAGCGTCTACGGGCAGCTGTTTTTT. Translated: CASSVYGQLFF.

A single count supports this clone. The gene calls are TRBV5-8 and TRBJ2-2; D unresolved. Germline lookup yields CDR1 SGHTS and CDR2 YDEGEE. CDR3 length: 14 amino acids. Trimming pared 2 bases from V and 7 bases from J, leaving 12 bases between. The CDR3 spells CASSLLGVGGELFF. The CDR3 coding sequence is TGTGCCAGCAGCTTATTGGGTGTTGGCGGGGAGCTGTTTTTT.

The rearrangement uses TRBV5-1 and TRBJ1-1, with D perhaps TRBD1 (6 bases). The V end lost 4 bases, the J end lost 0 bases, and 19 bases lay between the germline ends. Germline V gene data show CDR1 as SGHRS and CDR2 as YFSETQ. This CDR3 has 17 residues. The CDR3 loop is CASSTRGPQYMNTEAFF. The CDR3, as DNA: TGCGCCAGCAGCACCAGGGGCCCGCAGTACATGAACACTGAAGCTTTCTTT. The entire variable domain, with the rest obtained from reference TRBV5-1 and TRBJ1-1, is as follows: KAGVTQTPRYLIKTRGQQVTLSCSPISGHRSVSWYQQTPGQGLQFLFEYFSETQRNKGNFPGRFSGRQFSNSRSEMNVSTLELGDSALYLCASSTRGPQYMNTEAFFGQGTRLTVV.

This clone has only one observation. V usage is TRBV6-1 and J usage is TRBJ1-4; TRBD1 aligns across 7 bases. The CDR3 contains 15 residues. The germline CDR1 and CDR2 sequences are MNHNS and SASEGT. Trimming took 6 bases from V and 4 from J; bases not matched to a gene: 8. CDR3 coding DNA: TGTGCCAGCAGGTCCGTGGGGACAGTTAATGAAAAACTGTTTTTT. This gives the protein CASRSVGTVNEKLFF.

The chain couples TRBV7-9 to TRBJ2-7; 7 bases are a match to TRBD1. V lost 5 bases, J lost 3 bases, and 4 bases stayed unmatched. CDR3 length equals 13 residues. Germline CDR1 and CDR2: SEHNR and FQNEAQ (reference sequence). The DNA of the CDR3 is TGTGCCAGCAGCCCACAGGGGTTCTACGAGCAGTACTTC. It codes for CASSPQGFYEQYF.

The chain joins TRBV9 to TRBJ2-1; 7 nucleotides line up with TRBD2. V was clipped by 0 bases and J by 6 bases; unmatched bases: 6. Germline V lookup: CDR1 SGDLS, CDR2 YYNGEE. This CDR3 is built from 15 residues. The DNA of the CDR3 is TGTGCCAGCAGCGTAGAGGCGGGAGTCCTCAATGAGCAGTTCTTC. This encodes CASSVEAGVLNEQFF.

The chain has TRBV13 and TRBJ2-3; TRBD1 might be the D (6 bases). This CDR3 is 16 amino acids long. The V gene lost 0 bases and the J gene lost 0 bases, with 10 bases spanning the gap. The germline gives CDR1 PRHDT, CDR2 FYEKMQ (reference sequence). The CDR3 reads CASSLGPGTSTDTQYF. CDR3 coding DNA: TGTGCCAGCAGCTTAGGCCCGGGGACAAGCACAGATACGCAGTATTTT.

The chain joins TRBV11-2 to TRBJ2-7, with D perhaps TRBD1 (5 bases). V gave up 3 bases and J gave up 3 bases, with 12 bases separating them. CDR1 is SGHAT and CDR2 is FQNNGV in the germline V gene. The CDR3 sequence is 14 residues long. The CDR3 region has the DNA TGTGCCAGCAGCTTTAATCAGGGAAGCTACGAGCAGTACTTC. Amino acids: CASSFNQGSYEQYF.